This T cell receptor beta chain was profiled in a study of T cells in Graves' hyperthyroidism and ophthalmopathy. For ophthalmopathy patients, the Clinical Activity Score was at least 3 and the NOSPECS grade at least 4; duration was under 3 months. Exclusion of patients followed from uncontrolled infection, other autoimmune disease, pregnancy or lactation. From RNA transcripts, TCR beta CDR3 regions were amplified. When the TCR CDR3 underwent first-round RT-PCR, the HTBI primer set was used. TCRdb re-called the multiplex PCR reads through MiXCR, storing one row per CDR3 protein. The sample includes 550,000 to 600,000 distinct CDR3 sequences, 14% of them seen just once. This clonotype was recorded many times. Its antigen is not known. General observations from the study: Researchers found most expanded thyroid clonotypes above 0.001 in blood as well. A model of 13 V-J features distinguished ophthalmopathy from stable hyperthyroidism.

The CDR3 loop spans 16 amino acids. V lost 6 bases to trimming and J lost 4 bases, with 19 bases between them. This chain joins TRBV12-3 or TRBV12-4 and TRBJ1-5, with D uncertain. The TCR sequence derives from a woman between 18 and 30 years old with Graves' ophthalmopathy. Sequenced material: blood. CDR3 coding DNA: TGTGCCAGCAGCCATGGCCAGCTGGGAGGGAATCAGCCCCAGCATTTT. Translating it yields CASSHGQLGGNQPQHF.